This T cell receptor delta chain emerged from a study of Vδ1+ human thymocytes. Study-level results: Thymic TRG and TRD repertoires appeared highly polyclonal.

Sequences come from RNA converted to cDNA by reverse transcription. Multiplex PCR used pooled V-gene forward primers and a constant-region reverse primer to amplify CDR3s. TCRdb reprocessed the multiplex PCR reads using CATT. This table holds 50,000 to 75,000 delta-chain clones, about 15% found once. Comment on this clone: The antigen remains unidentified.

Germline V CDR1 and CDR2: TSWWSYY, QGS. V lost 4 bases, J lost 3 bases, and 27 bases lay in between. This CDR3 has 19 amino acids. Thymocytes were sorted as CD3+ TCRVdelta1+ TCRVdelta2- after alphabeta T cell depletion. This chain uses TRDV1 with TRDJ1; D is perhaps TRDD2 (7 bases). Sequencing was carried out using Vdelta1+ gamma-delta thymocytes from the thymus. The sample's subset: FACS-sorted CD3+ TCRalphabeta- TCRVdelta1+ TCRVdelta2- thymocytes. This receptor was obtained from a girl less than two years old who had congenital heart surgery. The CDR3 spells CALGGHRPSSLWGADKLIF. The CDR3 DNA reads as TGTGCTCTTGGGGGACATCGGCCTTCCTCTCTATGGGGGGCCGATAAACTCATCTTT.